This TCR beta chain was documented in a study of blood T cell repertoires in COVID-19. At the level of the study: Acute-phase and convalescent COVID-19 samples originated in the United States, Italy and Spain.

Germline-derived CDR1 and CDR2 are SGHRS and YFSETQ. J gave up 0 bases and V 0 bases, and 6 bases lay outside the gene matches. CDR3 length: 17 amino acids. The data were produced by immunoSEQ multiplex PCR, yet TCRdb's version contains in-frame clones alone and is incomplete. The table has 150,000 to 200,000 clones, about 78% seen once. The chain joins TRBV5-1 to TRBJ2-1, with 7 bases matching TRBD2. Sequencing was done on a sample of peripheral blood. The clonotype comes from a woman aged 50 to 65 with active or convalescent COVID-19. The chain's CDR3 is CASSLEDGRASYNEQFF. In DNA, the CDR3 is TGCGCCAGCAGCTTGGAAGATGGGAGGGCCTCCTACAATGAGCAGTTCTTC.